Presented here are 17 T cell receptor beta chains from one specimen sequenced in a study of OX40 agonist ivuxolimab in advanced cancers. Using immunoSEQ multiplex PCR, the repertoire was profiled, and TCRdb retains in-frame clones only, with some absent. The table shows 68,000 or so clones, with 86% occurring only once. The specimen comprised CD4+ or CD8+ T cells sorted from blood, sampled in a trial of the OX40 agonist ivuxolimab. The receptors come from an adult with an advanced solid tumor such as melanoma, head and neck, liver or kidney cancer.

The rearrangement links TRBV11-2 to TRBJ2-3; 8 nucleotides agree with TRBD2. Germline lookup yields CDR1 SGHAT and CDR2 FQNNGV. Trimming took 4 bases from V and 5 from J; bases not matched to a gene: 8. The CDR3 consists of 15 residues. The CDR3 loop reads CASSSSGLEIDTQYF. The DNA for the CDR3 is TGTGCCAGCAGCTCGTCGGGACTAGAGATAGATACGCAGTATTTT.

V usage is TRBV2 and J usage is TRBJ2-1; D is perhaps TRBD2 (6 bases). Trimming shortened V by 7 bases and J by 6 bases, and 16 bases separated the two germline ends. Germline assignment: CDR1 SNHLY and CDR2 FYNNEI. The CDR3 is 14 residues long. The CDR3 reads CASNYIGGGNEQFF. The CDR3 region has the DNA TGTGCCAGCAACTATATTGGGGGAGGCAATGAGCAGTTCTTC.

This clone was seen just once. This chain connects TRBV7-2 to TRBJ2-1; D gene ambiguous. Germline V gene data show CDR1 as SGHTA and CDR2 as FQGNSA. The CDR3 spans 12 residues. V shed 5 bases and J shed 9 bases, with 11 bases lying between them. CDR3 residues: CASSRERVEQFF. The CDR3 nucleotides are TGTGCCAGCAGCCGTGAAAGAGTTGAGCAGTTCTTC.

The chain links TRBV19 to TRBJ2-1, with D uncertain. Germline CDR1 is LNHDA and CDR2 is SQIVND (reference sequence). The CDR3 runs to 15 residues. Trimming shortened V by 3 bases and J by 0 bases, and 9 bases separated the two germline ends. The CDR3 region is CASSMEQSSYNEQFF. The CDR3 DNA follows: TGTGCCAGTAGTATGGAGCAAAGCTCCTACAATGAGCAGTTCTTC.

The chain couples TRBV7-2 to TRBJ2-7; D is unclear. The germline V and J ends were trimmed by 1 base and 2 bases, with 12 bases remaining between them. CDR1 SGHTA and CDR2 FQGNSA come from the germline V gene. The CDR3 has 15 amino acids. DNA of the CDR3: TGTGCCAGCAGCTTAGGATCAAATGGGGCCTACGAGCAGTACTTC. Protein: CASSLGSNGAYEQYF.

The chain employs TRBV6-1 and TRBJ2-3, with D tentatively TRBD1 (5 bases). The V gene's germline CDR1 is MNHNS and CDR2 SASEGT. The CDR3 loop spans 14 amino acids. The V end lost 6 bases, the J end lost 0 bases, and 10 bases lay between the germline ends. This CDR3 reads CASRGRFSTDTQYF. For the CDR3, the DNA is TGTGCCAGCAGGGGGCGGTTTAGCACAGATACGCAGTATTTT.

The chain combines TRBV19 with TRBJ1-2, with 8 bases lining up with TRBD1. The germline V gene has CDR1 LNHDA and CDR2 SQIVND (reference sequence). CDR3 size: 13 residues. V shed 5 bases and J 6 bases; nucleotides not matched to a gene: 5. CDR3 sequence reads: CASSRRTGNGYTF. The CDR3 region has the DNA TGTGCCAGTAGTCGGCGGACAGGGAATGGCTACACCTTC.

This clone was detected once. Distinct nucleotide sequences in the sample also encode this CDR3. DNA for the CDR3: TGTGCCAGCAGCTTATCAGGGAACACTGAAGCTTTCTTT. Protein: CASSLSGNTEAFF. The rearrangement joins TRBV7-8 to TRBJ1-1; D is unresolved. The length of the CDR3 is 13 residues. V shed 2 bases and J shed 1 base, with 5 bases lying between them. Germline CDR1 is SGHVS and CDR2 is FQNEAQ. Filled out from reference TRBV7-8 and TRBJ1-1, the complete variable domain reads GAGVSQSPRYKVAKRGQDVALRCDPISGHVSLFWYQQALGQGPEFLTYFQNEAQLDKSGLPSDRFFAERPEGSVSTLKIQRTQQEDSAVYLCASSLSGNTEAFFGQGTRLTVV.

This chain uses TRBV19 with TRBJ2-7; 8 positions agree with TRBD1. The V gene's germline CDR1 is LNHDA and CDR2 SQIVND (reference sequence). This CDR3 region has 17 residues. J was trimmed by 6 bases and V by 3 bases; bases with no gene match: 16. The CDR3 nucleotides read TGTGCCAGTAGTATCCCCCGGACGGACAGGGAAGGCGGCGAGCAGTACTTC. Its translation: CASSIPRTDREGGEQYF.

V gene TRBV2 combines with J gene TRBJ2-7; 7 bases are a match to TRBD1. Trimming cost V 7 bases and J 5 bases; bases outside gene matches: 11. CDR3 length equals 14 residues. Germline assignment: CDR1 SNHLY and CDR2 FYNNEI. CDR3 protein: CASNLDRDSDEQYF. CDR3 bases: TGTGCCAGCAACCTAGATAGGGACAGCGACGAGCAGTACTTC.

The gene calls are TRBV5-1 and TRBJ2-3; TRBD1 might be the D (6 bases). CDR3 length: 15 residues. Per the germline V gene, CDR1 is SGHRS and CDR2 is YFSETQ. Trimming pared 0 bases from V and 2 bases from J, leaving 10 bases between. The CDR3 sequence: CASSLVGQDTDTQYF. Here the CDR3 DNA reads TGCGCCAGCAGCTTGGTGGGACAAGACACAGATACGCAGTATTTT.

This clone has a handful of counts. This chain uses TRBV5-4 with TRBJ2-1; 7 nucleotides align to TRBD1. This CDR3 spans 14 amino acids. With V trimmed by 4 bases and J by 3 bases, 4 bases remained unmatched. From germline, CDR1 is SGHNT and CDR2 YYREEE (reference sequence). The CDR3 protein is CASSRRDSYNEQFF. As DNA, the CDR3 is TGTGCCAGCAGCCGCCGGGACAGCTACAATGAGCAGTTCTTC.

The rearrangement joins TRBV2 to TRBJ2-5; weak D call: TRBD2 (6 bases). CDR1 and CDR2 from the germline V gene are SNHLY and FYNNEI. The CDR3 spans 14 residues. Trimming cost V 8 bases and J 0 bases, with 13 bases left between them. CDR3 bases: TGTGCCAGCGGTCGAGCGGGTAACCAAGAGACCCAGTACTTC. Translating it yields CASGRAGNQETQYF.

The V call is TRBV18, the J call TRBJ1-5; tentatively, D is TRBD1 (5 bases). This CDR3 has 12 amino acids. Between the trimmed V and J ends, which lost 4 bases and 5 bases, there was a span of 6 bases. From germline, CDR1 is KGHSH and CDR2 LQKENI. CDR3 bases: TGTGCCAGCTCACAAGGGGATCAGCCCCAGCATTTT. It translates to CASSQGDQPQHF.

V gene TRBV11-2 combines with J gene TRBJ2-3; no clear D gene. V was cut by 7 bases and J by 6 bases, with 11 bases left in between. Germline V gives CDR1 SGHAT, CDR2 FQNNGV. The CDR3 totals 12 residues. Here the CDR3 DNA reads TGTGCCAGCACCCCGAGAACCGATACGCAGTATTTT. Its translation is CASTPRTDTQYF.

The chain recombines TRBV19 with TRBJ1-5; D gene uncertain. The CDR3 loop spans 14 amino acids. Trimming took off 5 bases at V and 4 bases at J, with 12 bases between the two ends. Germline V gives CDR1 LNHDA, CDR2 SQIVND (reference sequence). The CDR3 here is CASSDRHGNQPQHF. The CDR3, as DNA: TGTGCCAGTAGTGACCGACACGGGAATCAGCCCCAGCATTTT.

This sequence joins TRBV11-2 and TRBJ1-4; D unclear. Germline values: CDR1 SGHAT, CDR2 FQNNGV. The ends were cut back, 1 base at V and 7 bases at J, with 7 bases in the middle. This CDR3 comprises 13 residues. The DNA for the CDR3 is TGTGCCAGCAGCTTAGGGGTATTTGAAAAACTGTTTTTT. Protein product: CASSLGVFEKLFF.